The clone carrying this TCR beta chain was detected a few times. Its antigen is as yet unknown. Trimming left V 6 bases short and J 2 bases short, with 17 bases between. Germline CDR1 MNHEY, CDR2 SVGAGI. The CDR3 is 15 residues long. The treatment here: oral pan-JAK inhibitor, 5-10 mg twice daily. Sorting from PBMCs produced CD4+ and CD8+ T cells. The sample belongs to a study of CD8+ T cells in alopecia areata. Overall study results and limits: Clonality exceeded that of normal scalp in lesional scalp, most notably in alopecia totalis/universalis.

The authors extracted RNA and reverse transcribed it into cDNA as the sequencing template. Clones were read by immunoSEQ multiplex PCR, and TCRdb kept only the in-frame ones, dropping some. The sample has some 180,000 clones, about 53% seen once; the top ten hold approximately 10%. The V and J genes are TRBV6-5 and TRBJ2-7, with D possibly being TRBD2 (6 bases). The clonotype comes from a human donor with alopecia areata. The sequencing here drew on CD8+ T cells sorted from blood, taken at week 24, from a patient treated with tofacitinib. The CDR3 reads CASRVGPGEPYEQYF. The CDR3 coding sequence is TGTGCCAGCAGGGTAGGACCGGGGGAACCCTACGAGCAGTACTTC.